What follows are 28 T cell receptor beta chains derived from one specimen sequenced in a study of shared clonotypes between healthy human individuals. Sequenced by immunoSEQ multiplex PCR; TCRdb stores in-frame clones only, minus some. Of over 2 million clones listed, just under 95% are singletons. The sample consisted of naive CD4+ T cells from PBMCs. Subset here: CD45RA+ positively selected. These TCRs come from a man between 18 and 35 years old in good health. Some clones in this sample may be carry-over from other donors' samples.

The chain is built from TRBV6-4 and TRBJ2-2; D is possibly TRBD2 (6 bases). Trimming took off 6 bases at V and 7 bases at J, with 15 bases between the two ends. Germline V gene data show CDR1 as MRHNA and CDR2 as SNTAGT. CDR3 length equals 14 residues. CDR3 in DNA: TGTGCCAGCAGCCCGGGACTGTCGTTCGGGGAGCTGTTTTTT. Its translation: CASSPGLSFGELFF.

The V call is TRBV6-6, the J call TRBJ2-7; unclear D gene. Germline assignment: CDR1 MNHNY and CDR2 SVGAGI (reference sequence). Trimming pared 0 bases from V and 5 bases from J, leaving 17 bases between. The CDR3 totals 16 residues. DNA for the CDR3: TGTGCCAGCAGTTACTCGACCGGGTTTAGTGTCGACGAGCAGTACTTC. Translated: CASSYSTGFSVDEQYF.

In its sample, this clone was seen once. This sequence joins TRBV28 and TRBJ2-7; tentatively, D is TRBD1 (5 bases). The CDR3 spans 14 residues. Germline lookup yields CDR1 MDHEN and CDR2 SYDVKM. Trimming left V 5 bases short and J 2 bases short, with 13 bases between. The CDR3 DNA reads TGTGCCAGCAGTACGGGTGGGGCCCCCTACGAGCAGTACTTC. It specifies CASSTGGAPYEQYF.

The chain uses TRBV6-4 and TRBJ2-1; 8 bases line up with TRBD2. In germline, CDR1 is MRHNA, CDR2 SNTAGT. V gave up 6 bases and J gave up 3 bases; unmatched junction bases: 16. The CDR3 totals 18 residues. The CDR3 sequence is CASRLRFLTSGNYNEQFF. CDR3 sequence (DNA): TGTGCCAGCAGATTACGCTTCCTTACTAGCGGCAACTACAATGAGCAGTTCTTC.

This clone was counted once. V usage is TRBV7-9 and J usage is TRBJ2-3; 8 bases match TRBD1. The CDR3 is 16 amino acids. Germline V gene lookup returns CDR1 SEHNR and CDR2 FQNEAQ (reference sequence). V lost 4 bases to trimming and J lost 0 bases; unmatched junction nucleotides: 6. The DNA of the CDR3 is TGTGCCAGCAGCTCGGGGACAGGAGATAGCACAGATACGCAGTATTTT. Translated, it gives CASSSGTGDSTDTQYF.

The CDR3 region is CASSKDGNTEAFF. The CDR3 region has the DNA TGTGCCAGCAGCAAGGACGGGAACACTGAAGCTTTCTTT. V is TRBV5-5 and J is TRBJ1-1; D not resolved. CDR1 and CDR2 (germline): SGHKS, YYEKEE (reference sequence). V lost 4 bases and J lost 1, with 8 bases in between. The CDR3 is made up of 13 amino acids.

The V gene is TRBV27, the J gene TRBJ2-1, with 7 bases fitting TRBD2. V trimming: 7 bases; J trimming: 9 bases; junction bases outside the gene matches: 12. CDR1 is MNHEY and CDR2 is SMNVEV in the germline V gene (reference sequence). This CDR3 contains 14 residues. CDR3 sequence: CASNPSGEGLEQFF. CDR3 sequence (DNA): TGTGCCAGCAACCCCTCGGGGGAGGGCCTTGAGCAGTTCTTC.

The rearrangement uses TRBV5-1 and TRBJ1-3; D uncertain. There are 16 residues in the CDR3. The V end was cut by 2 bases, the J end by 6 bases, with 18 bases between. Per the germline V gene, CDR1 is SGHRS and CDR2 is YFSETQ. This CDR3 is CASSFMSGVAQNTIYF. CDR3 nucleotides: TGCGCCAGCAGCTTTATGTCCGGGGTGGCGCAAAACACCATATATTTT. Full variable domain (missing parts from reference TRBV5-1 and TRBJ1-3): KAGVTQTPRYLIKTRGQQVTLSCSPISGHRSVSWYQQTPGQGLQFLFEYFSETQRNKGNFPGRFSGRQFSNSRSEMNVSTLELGDSALYLCASSFMSGVAQNTIYFGEGSWLTVV.

This chain connects TRBV5-6 to TRBJ1-2; 8 bases match TRBD1. The germline CDR1 and CDR2 sequences are SGHDT and YYEEEE. Trimming cost V 0 bases and J 7 bases; bases outside gene matches: 5. CDR3 length: 14 residues. This CDR3 reads CASSLVGTGGGYTF. The CDR3 bases are TGTGCCAGCAGCTTGGTTGGCACAGGGGGTGGCTACACCTTC.

This chain joins TRBV4-1 and TRBJ1-1, with D possibly being TRBD1 (5 bases). Germline V gene data show CDR1 as MGHRA and CDR2 as YSYEKL. The CDR3 is made up of 17 amino acids. V shed 2 bases and J shed 6 bases, with 22 bases lying between them. CDR3 coding DNA: TGCGCCAGCAGCCAATCCGCCGGGGACTCCATTGTGGCTGAAGCTTTCTTT. Protein: CASSQSAGDSIVAEAFF.

The V call is TRBV5-1, the J call TRBJ1-3, with unresolved D. The V gene's germline CDR1 is SGHRS and CDR2 YFSETQ. The CDR3 spans 13 residues. V shed 2 bases and J shed 3 bases, with 6 bases lying between them. The CDR3 loop is CASSLNVGNTIYF. In nucleotides, the CDR3 is TGCGCCAGCAGCTTAAACGTTGGAAACACCATATATTTT. Looking up the rest from reference TRBV5-1 and TRBJ1-3 gives the full variable domain: KAGVTQTPRYLIKTRGQQVTLSCSPISGHRSVSWYQQTPGQGLQFLFEYFSETQRNKGNFPGRFSGRQFSNSRSEMNVSTLELGDSALYLCASSLNVGNTIYFGEGSWLTVV.

The chain carries TRBV5-1 and TRBJ2-6; D unresolved. Trimming took off 7 bases at V and 2 bases at J, with 10 bases between the two ends. The CDR3 is made up of 14 amino acids. Germline V gene lookup returns CDR1 SGHRS and CDR2 YFSETQ. The CDR3 region is CASQVGTGANVLTF. The DNA of the CDR3 is TGCGCCAGCCAGGTCGGCACTGGGGCCAACGTCCTGACTTTC.

The J gene is TRBJ2-1, the V gene TRBV18, with a possible D match to TRBD2 (6 bases). Germline CDR1 reads KGHSH; CDR2 reads LQKENI. This CDR3 contains 15 residues. V was trimmed by 4 bases and J by 3 bases, leaving 13 bases between them. The CDR3 nucleotides are TGTGCCAGCTCACACGGGGTAGCGGACTACAATGAGCAGTTCTTC. It yields the protein CASSHGVADYNEQFF.

The chain is built from TRBV28 and TRBJ2-2, with no clear D. V lost 7 bases and J 5 bases, leaving 8 bases between the germline ends. This CDR3 has 12 residues. Germline CDR1 and CDR2: MDHEN and SYDVKM. In DNA form, the CDR3 reads TGTGCCAGCAACCGACCAACCGGGGAGCTGTTTTTT. Translating it yields CASNRPTGELFF.

V gene TRBV6-5 combines with J gene TRBJ2-3; D remains ambiguous. Trimming removed 6 bases at V and 0 bases at J, with 7 bases between. Germline lookup yields CDR1 MNHEY and CDR2 SVGAGI. The length of the CDR3 is 13 residues. Here the CDR3 DNA reads TGTGCCAGCAGAGAGGAGAGCACAGATACGCAGTATTTT. Its protein product is CASREESTDTQYF.

V is TRBV5-1 and J is TRBJ2-7, with TRBD2 as a possible D gene (6 bases). Germline lookup yields CDR1 SGHRS and CDR2 YFSETQ. Trimming stripped 0 bases from V and 5 bases from J, with 15 bases between. The CDR3 runs 15 residues. The CDR3 nucleotides are TGCGCCAGCAGCTTGGGAGGAGGGATACGGAACGAGCAGTACTTC. This sequence encodes CASSLGGGIRNEQYF.

V and J are TRBV11-2 and TRBJ2-5, with D perhaps given as TRBD1 or TRBD2 (5 bases each). V was pared by 5 bases and J by 2 bases, with 12 bases between. The length of the CDR3 is 14 residues. Germline CDR1 reads SGHAT; CDR2 reads FQNNGV. The CDR3 region has the DNA TGTGCCAGCAGCCACTGGGACCCACAAGAGACCCAGTACTTC. Translating it yields CASSHWDPQETQYF.

This chain uses TRBV7-9 with TRBJ1-6, with D hard to call. This CDR3 contains 14 residues. The V gene's germline CDR1 is SEHNR and CDR2 FQNEAQ (reference sequence). Trimming removed 2 bases at V and 6 bases at J, with 8 bases between. The CDR3 DNA is TGTGCCAGCAGCTTACCCCTTATTAATTCACCCCTCCACTTT. The encoded protein is CASSLPLINSPLHF. Full variable domain (remainder filled in from reference TRBV7-9 and TRBJ1-6): DTGVSQNPRHKITKRGQNVTFRCDPISEHNRLYWYRQTLGQGPEFLTYFQNEAQLEKSRLLSDRFSAERPKGSFSTLEIQRTEQGDSAMYLCASSLPLINSPLHFGNGTRLTVT.

This chain links TRBV7-9 with TRBJ2-1; tentatively, D is TRBD2 (6 bases). V lost 3 bases and J 1 base, leaving 13 bases between the germline ends. The CDR3 covers 16 residues. Germline CDR1 and CDR2: SEHNR and FQNEAQ (reference sequence). The CDR3 bases are TGTGCCAGCAGCTTGTGGGGGGACTCTTCCTACAATGAGCAGTTCTTC. Amino acid sequence: CASSLWGDSSYNEQFF. Full variable domain (missing parts from reference TRBV7-9 and TRBJ2-1): DTGVSQNPRHKITKRGQNVTFRCDPISEHNRLYWYRQTLGQGPEFLTYFQNEAQLEKSRLLSDRFSAERPKGSFSTLEIQRTEQGDSAMYLCASSLWGDSSYNEQFFGPGTRLTVL.

Concerning this clone itself: Other DNA sequences from this sample encode an identical CDR3 as well. This chain joins TRBV5-1 and TRBJ2-5; D is ambiguous. The germline V gene encodes CDR1 SGHRS and CDR2 YFSETQ. There are 14 residues in the CDR3. Trimming took 0 bases from V and 1 from J, leaving 7 bases between them. CDR3 nucleotides: TGCGCCAGCAGCTTGGCTAGTAGCCAAGAGACCCAGTACTTC. Protein sequence: CASSLASSQETQYF.

This chain uses TRBV7-9 with TRBJ2-2; TRBD1 matches at 8 bases. This CDR3 region has 14 residues. Germline-derived CDR1 and CDR2 are SEHNR and FQNEAQ (reference sequence). Germline trimming cut 4 bases from V and 4 bases from J; bases unmatched to any gene: 2. This chain's CDR3 is CASSWTGTTGELFF. CDR3 nucleotide sequence: TGTGCCAGCAGCTGGACAGGGACCACCGGGGAGCTGTTTTTT.

In the case of this clone: Since the CDR3 does not end with the conserved phenylalanine or tryptophan, this likely comes from a read error. The DNA is left out, because the CDR3 cannot be placed on it with certainty; the CDR3 is given as TCRdb lists it. This chain uses TRBV28 with TRBJ1-2; the table's D call, TRBD1, has no DNA check behind it. The CDR3 comprises 13 residues, both ends counted. The germline V gene encodes CDR1 MDHEN and CDR2 SYDVKM. CDR3 in amino acids: CASRDTGGAGLSV.

The chain has TRBV5-5 and TRBJ2-1; no definite D call. The ends were cut back, 6 bases at V and 4 bases at J, with 20 bases in the middle. CDR3 length: 16 amino acids. Per the germline V gene, CDR1 is SGHKS and CDR2 is YYEKEE (reference sequence). CDR3 region: CASTYGPSRSYNEQFF. The DNA of the CDR3 is TGTGCCAGCACCTATGGTCCCAGCCGATCATACAATGAGCAGTTCTTC.

The chain recombines TRBV2 with TRBJ1-1; a possible D gene is TRBD1 (5 bases). CDR3 length: 14 residues. The germline CDR1 and CDR2 sequences are SNHLY and FYNNEI. The germline V and J ends were trimmed by 7 bases and 7 bases, with 19 bases remaining between them. The CDR3 DNA is TGTGCCAGCATGAGGGGCTGGCAGGTGATTGAAGCTTTCTTT. It codes for CASMRGWQVIEAFF.

J is TRBJ2-3 and V is TRBV5-1; the D is unclear. This CDR3 spans 14 amino acids. Germline CDR1 SGHRS, CDR2 YFSETQ. Trimming took 2 bases from V and 5 from J, leaving 12 bases between them. CDR3 sequence (DNA): TGCGCCAGCAGCTTCCCTACCCCAGGAGATACGCAGTATTTT. It is translated as CASSFPTPGDTQYF.

Only one count was recorded for this clone. The J gene is TRBJ1-1, the V gene TRBV15; TRBD1 aligns across 7 bases. V lost 4 bases to trimming and J lost 1 base; unmatched junction nucleotides: 6. The CDR3 has 15 residues. The V gene's germline CDR1 is LNHNV and CDR2 YYDKDF (reference sequence). In DNA, the CDR3 is TGTGCCACCAGCACAAGGACAGGAGCGAACACTGAAGCTTTCTTT. Its protein is CATSTRTGANTEAFF.

The chain uses TRBV7-6 and TRBJ1-1, with D unclear. Germline loops: CDR1 SGHVS, CDR2 FNYEAQ. V was clipped by 0 bases and J by 1 base, with 12 bases between them. This CDR3 contains 16 residues. In nucleotides, the CDR3 is TGTGCCAGCAGCTTAGCGCAATCGGGAGCGAACACTGAAGCTTTCTTT. Encoded protein: CASSLAQSGANTEAFF.

The gene calls are TRBV6-1 and TRBJ1-5; D is undetermined. Germline CDR1 and CDR2: MNHNS and SASEGT. The CDR3 runs 13 residues. V shed 5 bases and J shed 1 base, with 6 bases lying between them. The CDR3 loop is CASSIQSNQPQHF. CDR3 DNA: TGTGCCAGCAGTATCCAAAGCAATCAGCCCCAGCATTTT.